The present entry profiles one T cell receptor (beta chain) with its context. Its antigen remains unknown. Rearranged V-D-J TRB sequences were amplified with a mixed TRB-A/B primer pool. Each CDR3 protein gets one entry after TCRdb re-called the multiplex PCR reads with MiXCR. This table has 5,000 to 6,500 distinct CDR3 sequences, about 25% appearing once. This record comes from a study of T cell repertoires in aging, cancer and after chemotherapy. Study-level background: Six age groups, ranging from 30 or younger to 70 or older, included the donors.

Study-wide points: Age-matched healthy donors had significantly more diverse, less clonal blood TCR repertoires than untreated cancer patients. Median generation probability rose over the chemotherapy interval in each cancer cohort, suggesting rebound thymic output.

Losses at the gene ends were 1 base for V and 3 bases for J; bases not matched to a gene: 3. Germline V gene lookup returns CDR1 SGHAT and CDR2 FQNNGV. This CDR3 region has 15 residues. TCR beta rearrangements were amplified from peripheral blood genomic DNA. Source material: blood. The clonotype comes from a human donor in good health. V usage is TRBV11-2 and J usage is TRBJ2-3, with 8 bases aligning to TRBD2. CDR3 region: CASSLAGGGTDTQYF. In nucleotides, the CDR3 is TGTGCCAGCAGCTTAGCGGGGGGGGGGACAGATACGCAGTATTTT.